These T cell receptor beta chains were read from a single sample in a study of OX40 agonist ivuxolimab in advanced cancers. This table comes from immunoSEQ multiplex PCR, and its TCRdb copy is limited to in-frame clones, with some not included. The sample contains about 53,000 clones, 85% to 90% of which appear only once. The starting material was CD4+ or CD8+ T cells sorted from blood, obtained in a trial of the OX40 agonist ivuxolimab. The receptor source for this set is an adult with an advanced solid tumor such as melanoma, head and neck, liver or kidney cancer. Each CDR3 is given with its conserved first and last residue. D genes are given only for firm matches. A row's size may be missing; if present it is once, few, many or a size class.

D,size,J,V,CDR3,DNA
-,-,TRBJ1-3,TRBV18,CASSPFIGVSTGNTIYF,TGTGCCAGCTCACCATTCATTGGGGTTTCAACTGGAAACACCATATATTTT
-,once,TRBJ2-5,TRBV2,CASRGPFPQTQYF,TGTGCCAGCAGAGGCCCATTCCCCCAGACCCAGTACTTC
-,-,TRBJ1-1,TRBV10-3,CAISEWRNTEAFF,TGTGCCATCAGTGAGTGGAGGAACACTGAAGCTTTCTTT
TRBD1,-,TRBJ1-2,TRBV6-6,CASSPRQGGGNYGYTF,TGTGCCAGCAGTCCCAGACAGGGAGGGGGGAACTATGGCTACACCTTC
-,-,TRBJ2-3,TRBV4-1,CASSQTPGWADTQYF,TGCGCCAGCAGCCAAACTCCAGGGTGGGCAGATACGCAGTATTTT
-,-,TRBJ2-5,TRBV25-1,CASSQGWETQYF,TGTGCCAGCAGTCAGGGTTGGGAGACCCAGTACTTC
-,few,TRBJ2-2,TRBV7-8,CASSLAPGARGFGELFF,TGTGCCAGCAGCTTAGCGCCAGGGGCGCGCGGTTTCGGGGAGCTGTTTTTT
-,-,TRBJ2-7,TRBV21-1,CASSKKEVGGSVEQYF,TGTGCCAGCAGCAAAAAGGAGGTAGGGGGCTCAGTGGAGCAGTACTTC
TRBD1,-,TRBJ2-7,TRBV10-3,CAISPGQGRLEQYF,TGTGCCATCAGTCCTGGACAGGGTAGGCTCGAGCAGTACTTC
-,-,TRBJ2-3,TRBV5-4,CASSLELGRRDTQYF,TGTGCCAGCAGCTTGGAACTAGGGAGAAGAGATACGCAGTATTTT
-,once,TRBJ1-5,TRBV30,CAWSVGQLGQPQHF,TGTGCCTGGAGTGTGGGTCAGTTGGGTCAGCCCCAGCATTTT
-,-,TRBJ2-5,TRBV19,CASRSAGLETQYF,TGTGCCAGTAGGTCGGCAGGGCTAGAGACCCAGTACTTC
TRBD1,-,TRBJ1-1,TRBV7-9,CASGQGWTEAFF,TGTGCCAGCGGACAGGGATGGACTGAAGCTTTCTTT